This is a list of T cell receptor beta chains from one sample in a study of blood T cell repertoires in COVID-19. The assay was immunoSEQ multiplex PCR, and TCRdb's table has in-frame clones only and misses some. The sample includes more than 35,000 clones, roughly 88% of them seen just once. The sequenced sample was peripheral blood. The receptors shown here come from a man aged 55 to 69 with active COVID-19. Each CDR3 is given with its conserved first and last residue. D genes are given only for firm matches. The listing skips clone size in some rows; elsewhere it reads once, few, many or a size class.

v_gene: TRBV19; d_gene: .; j_gene: TRBJ2-2; abundance: once; CDR3nt: TGTGCCAGTAGCACTCAGAACACCGGGGAGCTGTTTTTT; CDR3aa: CASSTQNTGELFF
v_gene: TRBV28; d_gene: .; j_gene: TRBJ2-6; abundance: .; CDR3nt: TGTGCCAGCAGTCCCCCAGGGAGGGGGAGGTTTGGGGCCAACGTCCTGACTTTC; CDR3aa: CASSPPGRGRFGANVLTF
v_gene: TRBV5-6; d_gene: TRBD2; j_gene: TRBJ2-7; abundance: .; CDR3nt: TGTGCCAGCAGCCGGGACTACCAACTCGTATCCTACGAGCAGTACTTC; CDR3aa: CASSRDYQLVSYEQYF
v_gene: TRBV3-1/TRBV3-2; d_gene: .; j_gene: TRBJ1-4; abundance: .; CDR3nt: TGTGCCAGCAGCCCGGACACCAAGGGCAATGAAAAACTGTTTTTT; CDR3aa: CASSPDTKGNEKLFF
v_gene: TRBV18; d_gene: .; j_gene: TRBJ2-4; abundance: once; CDR3nt: TGTGCCAGCTCACCACCGGCAGTGGAAAACATTCAGTACTTC; CDR3aa: CASSPPAVENIQYF
v_gene: TRBV7-9; d_gene: TRBD1; j_gene: TRBJ1-2; abundance: .; CDR3nt: TGTGCCAGCAACCCGGGACAGAACCTCGGTGGCTACACCTTC; CDR3aa: CASNPGQNLGGYTF
v_gene: TRBV4-1; d_gene: TRBD1; j_gene: TRBJ1-2; abundance: .; CDR3nt: TGCGCCAGCAGCCAAGACCCGGGACAGCCTAACTATGGCTACACCTTC; CDR3aa: CASSQDPGQPNYGYTF
v_gene: TRBV30; d_gene: .; j_gene: TRBJ2-5; abundance: .; CDR3nt: TGTGCCTGGAGCGCTCCCGGGATTTACGAAGAGACCCAGTACTTC; CDR3aa: CAWSAPGIYEETQYF
v_gene: TRBV10-3; d_gene: .; j_gene: TRBJ2-7; abundance: .; CDR3nt: TGTGCCATCAGTGAGTCGAACGGTCCCTACGAGCAGTACTTC; CDR3aa: CAISESNGPYEQYF
v_gene: TRBV19; d_gene: .; j_gene: TRBJ2-1; abundance: .; CDR3nt: TGTGCCAGTAGTAAGTTGGTAAGACAGAGTGAGCAGTTCTTC; CDR3aa: CASSKLVRQSEQFF
v_gene: TRBV7-3; d_gene: TRBD2; j_gene: TRBJ2-2; abundance: .; CDR3nt: TGTGCCAGCAGCTCCGGGACTAGCGGGCTCACCGGGGAGCTGTTTTTT; CDR3aa: CASSSGTSGLTGELFF
v_gene: TRBV19; d_gene: .; j_gene: TRBJ1-4; abundance: .; CDR3nt: TGTGCCAGTAGGATCGGACAGAATAATGAAAAACTGTTTTTT; CDR3aa: CASRIGQNNEKLFF
v_gene: TRBV18; d_gene: TRBD1; j_gene: TRBJ1-5; abundance: .; CDR3nt: TGTGCCAGCTCCCCTAACAGGGGAAATCAGCCCCAGCATTTT; CDR3aa: CASSPNRGNQPQHF
v_gene: TRBV11-2; d_gene: TRBD1; j_gene: TRBJ2-5; abundance: .; CDR3nt: TGTGCCAGCAGCTTCTCGACAGGGGGCGAGGAGACCCAGTACTTC; CDR3aa: CASSFSTGGEETQYF
v_gene: TRBV11-3; d_gene: TRBD2; j_gene: TRBJ2-3; abundance: .; CDR3nt: TGTGCCAGCAGCCTAACTAGCGGGAGCTCTTCAGATACGCAGTATTTT; CDR3aa: CASSLTSGSSSDTQYF
v_gene: TRBV7-6; d_gene: TRBD1; j_gene: TRBJ1-2; abundance: .; CDR3nt: TGTGCCAGCAGCTTAGCTGGGGTTGGGACAGCTCGATCAGAAAGCTATGGCTACACCTTC; CDR3aa: CASSLAGVGTARSESYGYTF
v_gene: TRBV19; d_gene: .; j_gene: TRBJ1-5; abundance: .; CDR3nt: TGTGCCAGTAGTAACAGTTTTCCTCAGCCCCAGCATTTT; CDR3aa: CASSNSFPQPQHF
v_gene: TRBV2; d_gene: .; j_gene: TRBJ1-4; abundance: .; CDR3nt: TGTGCCAGCAGTGAAGATATTGGCTCTAATGAAAAACTGTTTTTT; CDR3aa: CASSEDIGSNEKLFF
v_gene: TRBV5-4; d_gene: TRBD2; j_gene: TRBJ2-1; abundance: .; CDR3nt: TGTGCCAGCAGCCCAACCGGGACTAGGGCCAATGAGCAGTTCTTC; CDR3aa: CASSPTGTRANEQFF
v_gene: TRBV6-1; d_gene: .; j_gene: TRBJ1-5; abundance: .; CDR3nt: TGTGCCAGCAGTGAATCAGGGCACGGACAGCCCCAGCATTTT; CDR3aa: CASSESGHGQPQHF
v_gene: TRBV5-8; d_gene: TRBD1; j_gene: TRBJ1-6; abundance: .; CDR3nt: TGTGCCAGCAGGGGACAGGGGGTGAATTCACCCCTCCACTTT; CDR3aa: CASRGQGVNSPLHF
v_gene: TRBV9; d_gene: .; j_gene: TRBJ1-4; abundance: .; CDR3nt: TGTGCCAGCAGCACCCACCAGAATGAAAAACTGTTTTTT; CDR3aa: CASSTHQNEKLFF
v_gene: TRBV27; d_gene: TRBD1; j_gene: TRBJ2-7; abundance: few; CDR3nt: TGTGCCAGCAGTTTACAGGGGGCGGCTTACGAGCAGTACTTC; CDR3aa: CASSLQGAAYEQYF
v_gene: TRBV27; d_gene: TRBD2; j_gene: TRBJ2-1; abundance: .; CDR3nt: TGTGCCAGCGGCTCAGGGACTAGCGGGCTCTACAATGAGCAGTTCTTC; CDR3aa: CASGSGTSGLYNEQFF
v_gene: TRBV10-3; d_gene: TRBD2; j_gene: TRBJ2-3; abundance: .; CDR3nt: TGTGCCATCAGTGAACCAGCGGGAGTGTATCAGACGCAGTATTTT; CDR3aa: CAISEPAGVYQTQYF
v_gene: TRBV19; d_gene: TRBD2; j_gene: TRBJ2-5; abundance: .; CDR3nt: TGTGCCAGTAGGAACCGCGGCACGGGAGGTGGGGAGACCCAGTACTTC; CDR3aa: CASRNRGTGGGETQYF
v_gene: TRBV5-1; d_gene: .; j_gene: TRBJ1-4; abundance: .; CDR3nt: TGCGCCAGCAGCTTGGCCCTGGGGGCCGCAACTAATGAAAAACTGTTTTTT; CDR3aa: CASSLALGAATNEKLFF
v_gene: TRBV6-5; d_gene: .; j_gene: TRBJ1-1; abundance: .; CDR3nt: TGTGCCAGCAGCAGACAGAGCTCTAACACTGAAGCTTTCTTT; CDR3aa: CASSRQSSNTEAFF
v_gene: TRBV11-3; d_gene: .; j_gene: TRBJ1-1; abundance: .; CDR3nt: TGTGCCAGCAGCCTTGGGGAAGGCAGCGGGACTGAAGCTTTCTTT; CDR3aa: CASSLGEGSGTEAFF
v_gene: TRBV18; d_gene: .; j_gene: TRBJ1-2; abundance: .; CDR3nt: TGTGCCAGCTCACCAGGGTCAGGGTCGGACTATGGCTACACCTTC; CDR3aa: CASSPGSGSDYGYTF
v_gene: TRBV7-9; d_gene: .; j_gene: TRBJ2-7; abundance: .; CDR3nt: TGTGCCAGCAGCCGGACACCAAACTACGAGCAGTACTTC; CDR3aa: CASSRTPNYEQYF
v_gene: TRBV15; d_gene: .; j_gene: TRBJ1-5; abundance: .; CDR3nt: TGTGCCACCAGCAGAGATCGAGGGTACAATCAGCCCCAGCATTTT; CDR3aa: CATSRDRGYNQPQHF
v_gene: TRBV6-6; d_gene: TRBD1; j_gene: TRBJ1-1; abundance: .; CDR3nt: TGTGCCAGCAGTTACAGTGGACAGGGGACCACTGAAGCTTTCTTT; CDR3aa: CASSYSGQGTTEAFF
v_gene: TRBV7-8; d_gene: .; j_gene: TRBJ2-7; abundance: .; CDR3nt: TGTGCCAGCAGCCCCCCGACTAGCGAGCAGTACTTC; CDR3aa: CASSPPTSEQYF
v_gene: TRBV10-3; d_gene: TRBD2; j_gene: TRBJ2-7; abundance: .; CDR3nt: TGTGCCATCGGAACTAGCGGATTGAGCTCCTACGAGCAGTACTTC; CDR3aa: CAIGTSGLSSYEQYF
v_gene: TRBV3-1/TRBV3-2; d_gene: .; j_gene: TRBJ2-2; abundance: .; CDR3nt: TGTGCCAGCAGCCAAGCCTTTGACACCGGGGAGCTGTTTTTT; CDR3aa: CASSQAFDTGELFF
v_gene: TRBV13; d_gene: TRBD1; j_gene: TRBJ1-2; abundance: .; CDR3nt: TGTGCCAGTTACTCCCGGGACAGGGTCTATGGCTACACCTTC; CDR3aa: CASYSRDRVYGYTF
v_gene: TRBV18; d_gene: TRBD2; j_gene: TRBJ2-3; abundance: .; CDR3nt: TGTGCCAGCTCCCAAGGACTAGCGGGAGGCACAGATACGCAGTATTTT; CDR3aa: CASSQGLAGGTDTQYF
v_gene: TRBV7-2; d_gene: .; j_gene: TRBJ1-5; abundance: few; CDR3nt: TGTGCCAGCAGCTTAGGGTCTACCCCGGGGCAGCCCCAGCATTTT; CDR3aa: CASSLGSTPGQPQHF
v_gene: TRBV5-1; d_gene: .; j_gene: TRBJ1-2; abundance: once; CDR3nt: TGCGCCAGCAGCTTGATCGTATCCAGGAATATTAACTATGGCTACACCTTC; CDR3aa: CASSLIVSRNINYGYTF
v_gene: TRBV19; d_gene: TRBD2; j_gene: TRBJ2-7; abundance: .; CDR3nt: TGTGCCAGTAGTCCCACTCTAGCGGCTCCTTACGAGCAGTACTTC; CDR3aa: CASSPTLAAPYEQYF
v_gene: TRBV30; d_gene: TRBD1; j_gene: TRBJ1-6; abundance: .; CDR3nt: TGTGCCTGGAGTCCCACCCTTCCCGGGACAGGGTCCAATTCACCCCTCCACTTT; CDR3aa: CAWSPTLPGTGSNSPLHF
v_gene: TRBV27; d_gene: .; j_gene: TRBJ1-2; abundance: .; CDR3nt: TGTGCCAGCAGTTTATCATACTCCGCTGACATATATGGCTACACCTTC; CDR3aa: CASSLSYSADIYGYTF
v_gene: TRBV6-1; d_gene: TRBD2; j_gene: TRBJ2-3; abundance: .; CDR3nt: TGTGCCAGCAGTGAAGTGGGGGGACTAGCAACGGATACGCAGTATTTT; CDR3aa: CASSEVGGLATDTQYF
v_gene: TRBV7-3; d_gene: .; j_gene: TRBJ2-2; abundance: .; CDR3nt: TGTGCCAGCAGCTTCGCCCTAGTGGTACCCGGGGAGCTGTTTTTT; CDR3aa: CASSFALVVPGELFF
v_gene: TRBV6-5; d_gene: TRBD1; j_gene: TRBJ2-5; abundance: .; CDR3nt: TGTGCCAGCAGTCCTACAGGGGCTTACCAAGAGACCCAGTACTTC; CDR3aa: CASSPTGAYQETQYF
v_gene: TRBV5-6; d_gene: TRBD1; j_gene: TRBJ1-5; abundance: .; CDR3nt: TGTGCCAGCAGCTCGAGGGCAGGGGGCGGTGGTATTGGGCAGCCCCAGCATTTT; CDR3aa: CASSSRAGGGGIGQPQHF